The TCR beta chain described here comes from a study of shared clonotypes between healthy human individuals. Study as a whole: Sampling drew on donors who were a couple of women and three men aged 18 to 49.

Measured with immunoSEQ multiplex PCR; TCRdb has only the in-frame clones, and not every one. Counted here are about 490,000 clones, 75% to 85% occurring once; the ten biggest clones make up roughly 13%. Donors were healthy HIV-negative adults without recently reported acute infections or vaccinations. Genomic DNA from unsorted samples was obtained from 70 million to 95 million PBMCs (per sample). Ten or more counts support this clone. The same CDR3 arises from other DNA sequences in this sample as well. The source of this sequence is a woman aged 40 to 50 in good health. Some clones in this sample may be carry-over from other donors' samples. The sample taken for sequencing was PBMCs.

CDR3 sequence (DNA): TGCGCCAGCAGTTTACTAGCGGGAGCAGATACGCAGTATTTT. It translates to CASSLLAGADTQYF. The gene calls are TRBV4-1 and TRBJ2-3; 11 positions agree with TRBD2. Germline-derived CDR1 and CDR2 are MGHRA and YSYEKL. The CDR3 spans 14 residues. V gave up 6 bases and J gave up 4 bases; unmatched junction bases: 3.